This TCR beta chain came from a study of control samples from healthy donors and cancer patients (dated by TCRdb to 2020 to 2022). On this clone itself: Its target antigen remains unknown. No qualities accompany the bases; no much larger clone lies one base away.

Library method: the immunoSEQ multiplex PCR assay. Sourced from immuneACCESS, this table was stored by TCRdb with only in-frame sequences that have V and J called. A share of the clones is absent; for the studies checked, an unresolved V gene accounts for under half, and the remainder has no known explanation. The sample table contains 150,000 to 200,000 clones; only one count was recorded for roughly 90% of them. The biggest ten clones account for more than 10% of the sample. V sheds 8 bases and J sheds 4 bases, leaving 11 bases between their ends. There are 12 amino acids in the CDR3, from cysteine to phenylalanine inclusive. Of all the DNA, just the CDR3 is kept, 36 bases in frame from base 1. The germline V gene (reference sequence) yields LNHDA for CDR1 and SQIVND for CDR2.

This clonotype was obtained from a young man in good health. Sequencing was performed on blood. The chain links TRBV19 with TRBJ1-2; no D gene can be assigned with confidence. The DNA sequence is as follows: TGTGCCAGTGAAAGGGATACCTATGGCTACACCTTC. Its protein product is CASERDTYGYTF.